Sequencing of this T cell receptor beta chain was carried out in a study of blood T cell repertoires in COVID-19. The CDR3 runs to 15 residues. V shed 3 bases and J shed 0 bases, with 12 bases lying between them. Germline lookup yields CDR1 DFQATT and CDR2 SNEGSKA (reference sequence). Clones were sequenced by immunoSEQ multiplex PCR, and TCRdb holds only the in-frame ones, with some missing. The data show 85,000 to 130,000 clones, with approximately 80% seen just once and roughly 6% held by the top ten. The Seattle site enrolled patients during active infection and followed them longitudinally. Sample: peripheral blood. The V gene is TRBV20-1, the J gene TRBJ1-5; D is uncertain. The TCR comes from a man aged 80 or over with COVID-19, enrolled during active disease. The CDR3 is CSASRQTNSNQPQHF. In DNA form, the CDR3 reads TGCAGTGCTAGTCGGCAGACTAATAGCAATCAGCCCCAGCATTTT.